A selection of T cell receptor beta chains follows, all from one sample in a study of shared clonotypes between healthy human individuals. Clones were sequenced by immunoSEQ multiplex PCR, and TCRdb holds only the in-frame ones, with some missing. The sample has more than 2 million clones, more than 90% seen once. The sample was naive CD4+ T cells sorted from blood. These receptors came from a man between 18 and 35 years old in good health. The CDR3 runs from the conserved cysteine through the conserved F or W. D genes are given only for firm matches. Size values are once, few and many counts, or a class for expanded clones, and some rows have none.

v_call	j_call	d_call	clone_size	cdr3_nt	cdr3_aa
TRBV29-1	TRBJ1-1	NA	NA	TGCAGCATTGGACGAGAACGAGCTTTCTTT	CSIGRERAFF
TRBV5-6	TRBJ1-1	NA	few	TGTGCCAGCAGCTTGGCCCGATGGAAAACTGAAGCTTTCTTT	CASSLARWKTEAFF
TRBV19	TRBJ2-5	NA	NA	TGTGCCAGTAGGGCTGTGGGTTCGGAGACCCAGTACTTC	CASRAVGSETQYF
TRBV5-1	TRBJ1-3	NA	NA	TGCGCCAGCAGCCCACCGGACGGTAGCTCTGGAAACACCATATATTTT	CASSPPDGSSGNTIYF
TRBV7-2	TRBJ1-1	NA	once	TGTGCCAGCAGCTTAATGCCCTCTCCCCAGGAAGCTTTCTTT	CASSLMPSPQEAFF
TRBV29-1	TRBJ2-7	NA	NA	TGCAGCGTGCGAGGTATCTACGAGCAGTACTTC	CSVRGIYEQYF
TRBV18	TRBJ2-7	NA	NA	TGTGCCAGCTCTACCGGGTCTTCCCTCTACGAGCAGTACTTC	CASSTGSSLYEQYF
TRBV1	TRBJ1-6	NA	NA	TGCACCAGCAGAAGCCAGGGTTTATCCCTCCACTTT	CTSRSQGLSLHF
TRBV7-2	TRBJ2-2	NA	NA	TGTGCCAGCAGCTTAGCGCTGGGGTCAGGGGAGCTGTTTTTT	CASSLALGSGELFF
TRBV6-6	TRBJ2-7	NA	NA	TGTGCCAGCAGCCCCACCGGGATCGACTACGAGCAGTACTTC	CASSPTGIDYEQYF
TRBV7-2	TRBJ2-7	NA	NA	TGTGCCAGCAGCGCCGAGTTCTACGAGCAGTACTTC	CASSAEFYEQYF
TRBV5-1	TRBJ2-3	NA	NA	TGCGCCAGCAGCTTGGCGGTCTATGGTACAGATACGCAGTATTTT	CASSLAVYGTDTQYF
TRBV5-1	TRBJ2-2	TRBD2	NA	TGCGCCAGCAGCTTACTAGCGGGGGATTACACCGGGGAGCTGTTTTTT	CASSLLAGDYTGELFF
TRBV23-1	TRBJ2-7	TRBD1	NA	TGCGCCAGCAGTCATTGGGACAGGTGGTACGAGCAGTACTTC	CASSHWDRWYEQYF
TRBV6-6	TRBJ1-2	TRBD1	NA	TGTGCCAGCAGTCAGGACAGGTCGGTCTATGGCTACACCTTC	CASSQDRSVYGYTF
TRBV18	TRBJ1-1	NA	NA	TGTGCCAGCTCACCACTGGGGGTACAGGCTGAAGCTTTCTTT	CASSPLGVQAEAFF
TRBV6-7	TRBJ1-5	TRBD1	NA	TGTGCCAGCAGTTACTCGACAGGGGGGGCGAGCAATCAGCCCCAGCATTTT	CASSYSTGGASNQPQHF
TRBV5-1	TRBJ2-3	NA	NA	TGCGCCAGCAGCTCCGGGACAACTCAAACAGATACGCAGTATTTT	CASSSGTTQTDTQYF
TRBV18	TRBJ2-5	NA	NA	TGTGCCAGCTCCCGGCAGGCCCCCGGAGGAGAAGAGACCCAGTACTTC	CASSRQAPGGEETQYF
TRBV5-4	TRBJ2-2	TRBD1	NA	TGTGCCAGCAGCTGGGACAGTAAGCCCGGGGAGCTGTTTTTT	CASSWDSKPGELFF
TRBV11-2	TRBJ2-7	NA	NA	TGTGCCAGCAGCCCCCTCTTTACGGGCGAGCAGTACTTC	CASSPLFTGEQYF
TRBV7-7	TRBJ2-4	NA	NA	TGTGCTAGCATCCCGGATCGTCAGGGTTCCAAAAACATTCAGTACTTC	CASIPDRQGSKNIQYF
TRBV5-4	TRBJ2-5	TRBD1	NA	TGTGCCAGCAGTCCTACAGGGGGGATAATGCAGACCCAGTACTTC	CASSPTGGIMQTQYF
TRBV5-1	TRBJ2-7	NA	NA	TGCGCCAGCAGCTTGGGGGTTGGCGGCTACTACGAGCAGTACTTC	CASSLGVGGYYEQYF
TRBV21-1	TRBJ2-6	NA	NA	TGTGCCAGCAGCAAAGTCGACAGGGCCCCCTCTGGGGCCAACGTCCTGACTTTC	CASSKVDRAPSGANVLTF
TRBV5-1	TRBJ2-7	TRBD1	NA	TGCGCCAGCAGCCTGATTCCCCTTGGGACAGGGACGTACGAGCAGTACTTC	CASSLIPLGTGTYEQYF
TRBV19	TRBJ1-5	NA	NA	TGTGCCAGTAGTACCACAGGGTACAGCAATCAGCCCCAGCATTTT	CASSTTGYSNQPQHF
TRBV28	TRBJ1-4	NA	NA	TGTGCCAGCACCCTGGGGGGCGCGGGTGAAAAACTGTTTTTT	CASTLGGAGEKLFF
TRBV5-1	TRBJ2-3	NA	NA	TGCGCCAGCAGCTTGGAGTTACAGGGTATTACAGATACGCAGTATTTT	CASSLELQGITDTQYF
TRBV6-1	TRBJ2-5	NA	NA	TGTGCCAGCATGCGGGCCCATGGGGCCCAAGAGACCCAGTACTTC	CASMRAHGAQETQYF
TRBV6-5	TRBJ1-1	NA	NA	TGTGCCAGCAGCCCGGGGGGGGGTAGAACTGAAGCTTTCTTT	CASSPGGGRTEAFF
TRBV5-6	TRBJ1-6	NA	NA	TGTGCCAGCAGCTTGTATCTCGGGGAAACAAGTTCACCCCTCCACTTT	CASSLYLGETSSPLHF
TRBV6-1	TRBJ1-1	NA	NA	TGTGCCAGCTGGGGGGGGAGTAAAACTGAAGCTTTCTTT	CASWGGSKTEAFF
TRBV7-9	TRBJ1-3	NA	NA	TGTGCCAGCAGCTTAATCACAGGGTCTGGAAACACCATATATTTT	CASSLITGSGNTIYF
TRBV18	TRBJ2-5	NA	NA	TGTGCCAGCTCACCAGGTGGAGAGACCCAGTACTTC	CASSPGGETQYF
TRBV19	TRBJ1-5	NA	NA	TGTGCCAGTAGCACCGGACTGTTGAGCAATCAGCCCCAGCATTTT	CASSTGLLSNQPQHF
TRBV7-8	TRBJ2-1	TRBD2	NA	TGTGCCAGCAGGAAGGCCCTCAGCGGGAGCGGTTACAATGAGCAGTTCTTC	CASRKALSGSGYNEQFF
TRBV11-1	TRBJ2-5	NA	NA	TGTGCCAGCAGCTTAGAAGCGGAGACCCAGTACTTC	CASSLEAETQYF
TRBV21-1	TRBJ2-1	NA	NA	TGTGCCAGCAGCAAAAGGGGGTTTAGCTCCTACAATGAGCAGTTCTTC	CASSKRGFSSYNEQFF
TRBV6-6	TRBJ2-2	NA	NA	TGTGCCAGCACCGAAAGCGGGGAGCTGTTTTTT	CASTESGELFF
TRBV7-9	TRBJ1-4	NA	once	TGTGCCAGCAGCGTCCCGGGACCGATTAATGAAAAACTGTTTTTT	CASSVPGPINEKLFF
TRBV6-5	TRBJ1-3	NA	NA	TGTGCCAGCAGTTTAAACGGACTGGTCTCTGGAAACACCATATATTTT	CASSLNGLVSGNTIYF
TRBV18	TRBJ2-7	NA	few	TGTGCCAGCTCACCAGGGAGCTCCTACGAGCAGTACTTC	CASSPGSSYEQYF
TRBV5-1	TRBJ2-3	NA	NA	TGCGCCAGCAGCTTAGAACACTCCACAGATACGCAGTATTTT	CASSLEHSTDTQYF
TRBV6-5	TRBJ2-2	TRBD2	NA	TGTGCCAGCAGGAGTAGCGGGACTGTCGGGGAGCTGTTTTTT	CASRSSGTVGELFF
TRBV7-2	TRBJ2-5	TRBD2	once	TGTGCCAGCAGTGGCGGGAGTGGGGAGACCCAGTACTTC	CASSGGSGETQYF